These 6 T cell receptor beta chains originate from one sample sequenced in a study of shared clonotypes between healthy human individuals. Some clones are missing from TCRdb's copy, which holds only in-frame ones; the method was immunoSEQ multiplex PCR. The sample carries about 1.5 million clones, approximately 98% recorded once. Sequences were obtained from naive CD4+ T cells sorted from blood. Subset noted: CD45RA+ positively selected. The receptors come from a man aged 25-45 years in good health.

This clone was seen just once. J is TRBJ1-1 and V is TRBV6-5; D gene ambiguous. V lost 6 bases, J lost 7 bases, and 18 bases lay in between. There are 14 residues in the CDR3. From germline, CDR1 is MNHEY and CDR2 SVGAGI. The CDR3 DNA reads as TGTGCCAGCAGCCGAAATACTAACAGAGATGAAGCTTTCTTT. It yields the protein CASSRNTNRDEAFF.

With regard to this clone: In the same sample, other DNA sequences code for this CDR3. The V gene is TRBV10-3, the J gene TRBJ2-7, with TRBD2 identical over 8 bases. Trimming removed 0 bases from V and 4 bases from J; junction bases left unmatched: 2. Germline values: CDR1 ENHRY, CDR2 SYGVKD. The length of the CDR3 is 14 residues. The CDR3 loop is CAISESGGRYEQYF. The CDR3 DNA is TGTGCCATCAGTGAGTCGGGCGGGAGGTACGAGCAGTACTTC.

The J gene is TRBJ2-2, the V gene TRBV19; D is undetermined. The V gene's germline CDR1 is LNHDA and CDR2 SQIVND (reference sequence). Trimming cost V 5 bases and J 11 bases, with 15 bases left between them. CDR3 length: 13 amino acids. CDR3: CASSLTMTTELFF. The CDR3 nucleotides are TGTGCCAGTAGTCTCACGATGACGACCGAGCTGTTTTTT. Variable domain in full (rest from reference TRBV19 and TRBJ2-2): DGGITQSPKYLFRKEGQNVTLSCEQNLNHDAMYWYRQDPGQGLRLIYYSQIVNDFQKGDIAEGYSVSREKKESFPLTVTSAQKNPTAFYLCASSLTMTTELFFGEGSRLTVL.

The rearrangement uses TRBV18 and TRBJ2-7; TRBD1 agrees at 9 bases. Germline CDR1 and CDR2: KGHSH and LQKENI. This CDR3 contains 15 residues. J lost 2 bases, V lost 3 bases, and 5 bases had no gene match. The DNA of the CDR3 is TGTGCCAGCTCACCTGGGACAGGGCGTACCTACGAGCAGTACTTC. It codes for CASSPGTGRTYEQYF.

The rearrangement links TRBV9 to TRBJ1-1; TRBD1 matches at 7 bases. Unmatched junction bases numbered 8, after V lost 3 bases and J lost 0 bases. The CDR3 covers 16 residues. Germline CDR1 SGDLS, CDR2 YYNGEE. The CDR3 DNA is TGTGCCAGCAGCGCCCAGAGGGGACAGATGAACACTGAAGCTTTCTTT. Its protein product is CASSAQRGQMNTEAFF. The full variable domain, rest sourced from reference TRBV9 and TRBJ1-1, is DSGVTQTPKHLITATGQRVTLRCSPRSGDLSVYWYQQSLDQGLQFLIQYYNGEERAKGNILERFSAQQFPDLHSELNLSSLELGDSALYFCASSAQRGQMNTEAFFGQGTRLTVV.

On this clone: This CDR3 is also generated by other DNA sequences in the sample. This chain uses TRBV9 with TRBJ2-7; 9 positions agree with TRBD2. This CDR3 is 15 amino acids long. Trimming removed 0 bases from V and 2 bases from J; junction bases left unmatched: 3. Germline V gene data show CDR1 as SGDLS and CDR2 as YYNGEE. This chain's CDR3 is CASSVGAGGTYEQYF. The CDR3 DNA reads TGTGCCAGCAGCGTAGGTGCGGGAGGGACCTACGAGCAGTACTTC.